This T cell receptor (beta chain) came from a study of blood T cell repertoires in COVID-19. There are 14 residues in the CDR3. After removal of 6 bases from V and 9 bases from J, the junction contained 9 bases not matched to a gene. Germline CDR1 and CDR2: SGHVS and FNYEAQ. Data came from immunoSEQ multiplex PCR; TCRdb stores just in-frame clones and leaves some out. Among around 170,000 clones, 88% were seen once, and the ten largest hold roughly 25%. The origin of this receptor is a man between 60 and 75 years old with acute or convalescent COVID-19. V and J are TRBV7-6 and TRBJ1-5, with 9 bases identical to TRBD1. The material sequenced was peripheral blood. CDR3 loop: CASSRNRQGGPQHF. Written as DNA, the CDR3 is TGTGCCAGCAGTAGGAATCGACAGGGGGGGCCCCAGCATTTT.